This TCR beta chain was sequenced during a study of blood T cell repertoires in COVID-19. Study context: The samples span acute and convalescent COVID-19 from the United States, Italy and Spain. T cells, B-cell-depleted T cells, or PBMCs provided the cDNA or gDNA that served as material.

Per the germline V gene, CDR1 is SGHRS and CDR2 is YFSETQ. The ends were cut back, 3 bases at V and 3 bases at J, with 12 bases in the middle. The CDR3 has 15 amino acids. Profiled with immunoSEQ multiplex PCR; TCRdb holds only in-frame clones, not every one. The repertoire holds roughly 30,000 clones, with approximately 90% as singletons. The specimen sequenced was peripheral blood. V usage is TRBV5-1 and J usage is TRBJ2-2; the D gene is possibly TRBD1 (6 bases). This clonotype was sampled from a human donor in a cohort sampled during active COVID-19. This CDR3 is CASSSRTVDTGELFF. CDR3 bases: TGCGCCAGCAGCTCTAGGACAGTTGACACCGGGGAGCTGTTTTTT. Together with reference TRBV5-1 and TRBJ2-2, the CDR3 gives the full variable domain: KAGVTQTPRYLIKTRGQQVTLSCSPISGHRSVSWYQQTPGQGLQFLFEYFSETQRNKGNFPGRFSGRQFSNSRSEMNVSTLELGDSALYLCASSSRTVDTGELFFGEGSRLTVL.